The 4 T cell receptor beta chains listed next were all sequenced from one sample in a study of T cells in Graves' hyperthyroidism and ophthalmopathy. Amplified regions were TCR beta CDR3 sequences from RNA transcripts. A set of HTBI primers served as the primers for a first-round RT-PCR of the TCR CDR3. TCRdb reprocessed the multiplex PCR reads via MiXCR and lists one record per CDR3 protein. The sample lists about 570,000 distinct CDR3 sequences; just over 45% were seen once. What was sequenced was peripheral blood or thyroid tissue (not recorded which). Receptors were obtained from an adult woman with Graves' disease, either hyperthyroidism or ophthalmopathy (not recorded which).

This rearrangement joins TRBV19 to TRBJ2-6; 11 bases agree with TRBD2. V trimming: 5 bases; J trimming: 2 bases; junction bases outside the gene matches: 2. Germline CDR1 and CDR2: LNHDA and SQIVND (reference sequence). The CDR3 covers 16 residues. This chain's CDR3 is CASSPLAGAGANVLTF. The CDR3 region has the DNA TGTGCCAGTAGTCCACTAGCGGGAGCTGGGGCCAACGTCCTGACTTTC.

This clonotype showed up just a few times. The chain recombines TRBV29-1 with TRBJ1-2, with D hard to call. V dropped 7 bases and J dropped 7 bases, with 16 bases sitting between them. The CDR3 totals 12 residues. Germline CDR1 and CDR2: SQVTM and ANQGSEA. The CDR3 DNA sequence: TGCAGCGAGTTACGCCCCGTCGGTGGCTACACCTTC. This sequence encodes CSELRPVGGYTF.

This chain joins TRBV2 and TRBJ2-6, with D maybe TRBD1 (5 bases). V was pared by 6 bases and J by 0 bases, with 9 bases between. Germline V lookup: CDR1 SNHLY, CDR2 FYNNEI. CDR3 length equals 15 residues. CDR3 bases: TGTGCCAGCAGGCAGGGATTCTCTGGGGCCAACGTCCTGACTTTC. It yields the protein CASRQGFSGANVLTF.

To note about this clonotype: Here the CDR3 omits its conserved ending phenylalanine or tryptophan, so a read error is the likely source. The DNA is omitted, as the CDR3 cannot be located on it reliably, and the CDR3 follows TCRdb's listing. The rearrangement joins TRBV7-8 to TRBJ1-3. The CDR3 sequence runs 9 residues, both termini included. Germline CDR1 reads SGHVS; CDR2 reads FQNEAQ. The CDR3 here is CASSSRLAT.